This TCR beta chain originates from a study of identical twins. Study observations and caveats: For zero-insertion analyses, partial confounding could come from invariant MAIT and iNKT cells. A lower insertion count was a feature of abundant cord blood beta clonotypes, with no such feature in memory repertoires.

Everyone who donated was a healthy Caucasian. MiXCR, run by TCRdb on the 5' RACE reads, gives a single entry per CDR3 protein. The table includes 450,000 or so distinct CDR3 sequences, about 14% detected once. The CDR3 totals 17 residues. V gave up 4 bases and J gave up 3 bases; unmatched junction bases: 12. Germline-derived CDR1 and CDR2 are SEHNR and FQNEAQ (reference sequence). This clonotype was recorded many times. Its antigen is not known. Another study also made use of these data, one on yellow fever vaccine responses in identical twins.

The rearrangement uses TRBV7-9 and TRBJ2-1, with TRBD1 identical over 7 bases. The sequence came from a woman between 18 and 30 years old in good health. The specimen sequenced was CD4+ T cells sorted from blood. CDR3 coding DNA: TGTGCCAGCAGCTCCACCCGGGACAGCTTTAACTACAATGAGCAGTTCTTC. As protein: CASSSTRDSFNYNEQFF.